This T cell receptor (beta chain) stems from a study of cytomegalovirus exposure and HLA in healthy donors. Whole-study results and caveats: Sequencing probably produced one cluster of sequence variants that were highly shared. Later analysis showed TCR association rates varying by HLA locus, highest for DRB1 and lowest for HLA-C.

CDR3 size: 13 residues. Germline V CDR1 and CDR2: SNHLY, FYNNEI. V was shortened by 3 bases and J by 3 bases, with 7 bases between the two germline ends. Amplification used 60 Vbeta primers and 13 Jbeta primers. Libraries were prepared by immunoSEQ multiplex PCR; TCRdb keeps only in-frame clonotypes and omits some of them. The sample lists about 110,000 clones, about 90% occurring once. Concerning this clone: Its target is unknown.

This chain links TRBV2 with TRBJ2-3; possibly TRBD2 for D (5 bases). The TCR comes from a man aged 35-49 years in good health and CMV-seronegative. The specimen was PBMCs. The CDR3 coding sequence is TGTGCCAGCAGTGACCGGGGTACAGATACGCAGTATTTT. It codes for CASSDRGTDTQYF.